Following are 23 T cell receptor beta chains from one sample sequenced in a study of radiotherapy plus CTLA-4 blockade in lung cancer. TCRdb's table, derived via immunoSEQ multiplex PCR, lists solely in-frame clones and lacks some. The sample lists about 76,000 clones; less than 85% were seen once. The sample here was peripheral blood, taken from a patient treated with radiotherapy plus ipilimumab. The receptors originated from a human donor with non-small cell lung cancer who had stable disease on radiotherapy plus ipilimumab.

This chain uses TRBV7-3 with TRBJ2-3, with 9 bases fitting TRBD2. CDR1 and CDR2 (germline): SGHTA, FQGTGA. This CDR3 spans 15 amino acids. The junction had 3 bases not matched to a gene; V was cut back by 5 bases and J by 0 bases. CDR3 sequence: CASSRTSASTDTQYF. CDR3 bases: TGTGCCAGCAGCAGGACTAGCGCTAGCACAGATACGCAGTATTTT.

This sequence joins TRBV9 and TRBJ1-4; 7 bases map to TRBD1. The CDR3 has 15 residues. Per the germline V gene, CDR1 is SGDLS and CDR2 is YYNGEE. Trimming took 3 bases from V and 7 from J; bases not matched to a gene: 9. DNA of the CDR3: TGTGCCAGCAGCGCCACAGGGGATTATCTTGAAAAACTGTTTTTT. Its translation: CASSATGDYLEKLFF.

The chain has TRBV2 and TRBJ1-5; 7 nucleotides match TRBD1. The V gene's germline CDR1 is SNHLY and CDR2 FYNNEI. After removal of 6 bases from V and 5 bases from J, the junction contained 10 bases not matched to a gene. The CDR3 consists of 15 residues. The CDR3 region is CASRRDRAGDQPQHF. CDR3 DNA: TGTGCCAGCAGAAGAGACAGGGCTGGGGATCAGCCCCAGCATTTT.

The chain employs TRBV6-6 and TRBJ1-2, with a tentative D call TRBD1 (5 bases). V was trimmed by 5 bases and J by 1 base, leaving 11 bases between them. There are 14 residues in the CDR3. Looked up from germline, CDR1 is MNHNY and CDR2 is SVGAGI (reference sequence). This CDR3 is CASSTGTVNYGYTF. The CDR3 DNA is TGTGCCAGCAGTACCGGGACTGTTAACTATGGCTACACCTTC.

The V call is TRBV5-4, the J call TRBJ2-7; D gene uncertain. V lost 0 bases and J 5 bases, leaving 12 bases between the germline ends. The germline gives CDR1 SGHNT, CDR2 YYREEE (reference sequence). The CDR3 is made up of 14 amino acids. CDR3 in amino acids: CASSLELSINEQYF. CDR3 nucleotide sequence: TGTGCCAGCAGCTTGGAACTTAGTATCAACGAGCAGTACTTC.

V gene TRBV2 combines with J gene TRBJ2-7, with D perhaps TRBD1 (5 bases). CDR3 length: 14 amino acids. The ends were cut back, 5 bases at V and 2 bases at J, with 13 bases in the middle. CDR1 is SNHLY and CDR2 is FYNNEI in the germline V gene. The CDR3 region has the DNA TGTGCCAGCAGTCAGACAGTTCCGGCCTACGAGCAGTACTTC. Its protein is CASSQTVPAYEQYF.

V gene TRBV19 combines with J gene TRBJ2-5, with 10 bases fitting TRBD2. V was pared by 3 bases and J by 2 bases, with 6 bases of the junction left unmatched. CDR3 size: 16 residues. Germline V gene data show CDR1 as LNHDA and CDR2 as SQIVND (reference sequence). The CDR3 loop reads CASSMWTSGRQETQYF. Written as DNA, the CDR3 is TGTGCCAGTAGTATGTGGACTAGCGGACGGCAAGAGACCCAGTACTTC.

The genes are TRBV13 and TRBJ2-7, with D unresolved. Trimming took 4 bases from V and 5 from J, leaving 6 bases between them. This CDR3 region has 11 residues. Germline V gene data show CDR1 as PRHDT and CDR2 as FYEKMQ (reference sequence). CDR3 sequence: CASSSSNEQYF. CDR3 sequence (DNA): TGTGCCAGCAGCTCCTCTAACGAGCAGTACTTC.

In regard to this clone: Other DNA sequences in this specimen translate into the identical CDR3. The rearrangement uses TRBV5-1 and TRBJ2-2; D remains ambiguous. The CDR3 is 12 amino acids. Trimming took off 4 bases at V and 1 base at J, with 2 bases between the two ends. The V gene's germline CDR1 is SGHRS and CDR2 YFSETQ. CDR3 protein: CASSQNTGELFF. The CDR3 DNA reads as TGCGCCAGCAGCCAGAACACCGGGGAGCTGTTTTTT.

The rearrangement joins TRBV13 to TRBJ2-7, with 8 bases matching TRBD2. There are 14 residues in the CDR3. Losses at the gene ends were 5 bases for V and 2 bases for J; bases not matched to a gene: 5. Germline V gene lookup returns CDR1 PRHDT and CDR2 FYEKMQ (reference sequence). CDR3: CASSEGLGTYEQYF. The DNA of the CDR3 is TGTGCCAGCAGCGAGGGACTAGGAACCTACGAGCAGTACTTC.

This chain connects TRBV2 to TRBJ1-3; a weak D match, TRBD1 (5 bases). The length of the CDR3 is 15 residues. From germline, CDR1 is SNHLY and CDR2 FYNNEI. The germline V and J ends were trimmed by 4 bases and 0 bases, with 10 bases remaining between them. CDR3 loop: CASSGGPNSGNTIYF. CDR3 sequence (DNA): TGTGCCAGCAGTGGGGGACCGAACTCTGGAAACACCATATATTTT. The whole variable domain, remainder taken from reference TRBV2 and TRBJ1-3, is EPEVTQTPSHQVTQMGQEVILRCVPISNHLYFYWYRQILGQKVEFLVSFYNNEISEKSEIFDDQFSVERPDGSNFTLKIRSTKLEDSAMYFCASSGGPNSGNTIYFGEGSWLTVV.

This clone was detected a few times. The sample holds other DNA sequences that translate to the same CDR3. This chain uses TRBV2 with TRBJ2-6, with D unclear. The CDR3 extends over 15 amino acids. The germline V gene encodes CDR1 SNHLY and CDR2 FYNNEI. V lost 2 bases to trimming and J lost 0 bases, with 5 bases between them. CDR3 loop: CASSEFSSGANVLTF. CDR3 coding DNA: TGTGCCAGCAGTGAATTCAGCTCTGGGGCCAACGTCCTGACTTTC. The full variable domain, rest sourced from reference TRBV2 and TRBJ2-6, is EPEVTQTPSHQVTQMGQEVILRCVPISNHLYFYWYRQILGQKVEFLVSFYNNEISEKSEIFDDQFSVERPDGSNFTLKIRSTKLEDSAMYFCASSEFSSGANVLTFGAGSRLTVL.

The chain is built from TRBV30 and TRBJ2-7, with 10 bases matching TRBD2. V lost 2 bases and J lost 3; bases outside the gene matches: 7. Germline lookup yields CDR1 GTSNPN and CDR2 SVGIG (reference sequence). This CDR3 has 15 residues. CDR3 amino acids: CAWSKLSSGSYEQYF. The DNA of the CDR3 is TGTGCCTGGAGTAAACTTTCTAGCGGGAGCTACGAGCAGTACTTC.

CDR3 protein: CASSPQRNQPQHF. The CDR3 DNA sequence: TGTGCCAGCAGCCCCCAGAGAAATCAGCCCCAGCATTTT. The J gene is TRBJ1-5, the V gene TRBV7-2, with D unresolved. V was clipped by 5 bases and J by 4 bases, with 9 bases between them. Germline-derived CDR1 and CDR2 are SGHTA and FQGNSA. There are 13 residues in the CDR3.

This chain links TRBV9 with TRBJ1-6; TRBD1 agrees at 7 bases. The V and J ends lost 5 bases and 1 base, in that order; junction bases with no gene match: 3. The length of the CDR3 is 15 residues. In germline, CDR1 is SGDLS, CDR2 YYNGEE. The CDR3 bases are TGTGCCAGCAGTCCACAGGGGTCCTATAATTCACCCCTCCACTTT. It specifies CASSPQGSYNSPLHF.

Only a few counts were recorded for this clone. This chain uses TRBV7-6 with TRBJ2-2; maybe TRBD2 (7 bases). CDR3 length: 15 residues. The germline V gene has CDR1 SGHVS and CDR2 FNYEAQ. V was pared by 5 bases and J by 1 base, with 11 bases between. The CDR3 nucleotides are TGTGCCAGCAGCCCAGCGGGACAGAACACCGGGGAGCTGTTTTTT. Amino acids: CASSPAGQNTGELFF.

The table lists this clone with a count of one. The genes are TRBV30 and TRBJ2-5; possibly TRBD2 for D (7 bases). Germline CDR1 GTSNPN, CDR2 SVGIG (reference sequence). There are 15 residues in the CDR3. V lost 0 bases, J lost 7 bases, and 18 bases lay in between. CDR3 DNA sequence: TGTGCCTGGAGTGTGGGGGGGGCTTCCTTTGGGACCCAGTACTTC. Amino acids: CAWSVGGASFGTQYF.

This chain joins TRBV5-7 and TRBJ2-7, with D perhaps being TRBD1 or TRBD2 (6 bases each). TRBV5-7 counts as an open reading frame of uncertain function. This CDR3 has 15 residues. V shed 4 bases and J shed 0 bases, with 14 bases lying between them. CDR3 DNA: TGTGCCAGCAGCAAGGGGGGTTATAGCTCCTACGAGCAGTACTTC. Translated, it gives CASSKGGYSSYEQYF.

This chain joins TRBV28 and TRBJ2-7, with TRBD1 matching 7 bases. Germline-derived CDR1 and CDR2 are MDHEN and SYDVKM. V shed 6 bases and J 0 bases; nucleotides not matched to a gene: 11. The CDR3 contains 16 residues. CDR3 bases: TGTGCCAGCAGCCAATATACAGGGGATAGCTCCTACGAGCAGTACTTC. Translated, it gives CASSQYTGDSSYEQYF.

V and J are TRBV5-1 and TRBJ2-6, with 8 positions matching TRBD1. CDR1 and CDR2 from the germline V gene are SGHRS and YFSETQ. V shed 2 bases, J shed 0 bases, and the junction held 4 bases outside the gene matches. The CDR3 loop spans 17 amino acids. DNA for the CDR3: TGCGCCAGCAGCTTAACTGGACAGGGCTCTGGGGCCAACGTCCTGACTTTC. Encoded protein: CASSLTGQGSGANVLTF.

This clone was detected once. The chain recombines TRBV5-1 with TRBJ2-3; TRBD2 matches at 9 bases. V was pared by 7 bases and J by 3 bases, with 12 bases of the junction left unmatched. CDR1 and CDR2 from the germline V gene are SGHRS and YFSETQ. The CDR3 covers 16 residues. CDR3 amino acids: CASRTSSGVITDTQYF. The CDR3, as DNA: TGCGCCAGCCGGACCTCTAGCGGGGTAATAACAGATACGCAGTATTTT.

The chain links TRBV5-1 to TRBJ2-3; 7 nucleotides match TRBD2. Germline V CDR1 and CDR2: SGHRS, YFSETQ. The CDR3 contains 16 residues. The junction had 4 bases not matched to a gene; V was cut back by 0 bases and J by 0 bases. CDR3 nucleotides: TGCGCCAGCAGCTTGGTGCGGGGGACTAGCACAGATACGCAGTATTTT. Its protein product is CASSLVRGTSTDTQYF. Full variable domain (remainder filled in from reference TRBV5-1 and TRBJ2-3): KAGVTQTPRYLIKTRGQQVTLSCSPISGHRSVSWYQQTPGQGLQFLFEYFSETQRNKGNFPGRFSGRQFSNSRSEMNVSTLELGDSALYLCASSLVRGTSTDTQYFGPGTRLTVL.

The rearrangement links TRBV7-6 to TRBJ2-1, with a tentative D call TRBD2 (6 bases). Germline V gives CDR1 SGHVS, CDR2 FNYEAQ. The V end was cut by 3 bases, the J end by 5 bases, with 14 bases between. The CDR3 covers 15 residues. This CDR3 is CASSFRSSAHNEQFF. CDR3 sequence (DNA): TGTGCCAGCAGCTTTCGGTCTAGCGCTCACAATGAGCAGTTCTTC.